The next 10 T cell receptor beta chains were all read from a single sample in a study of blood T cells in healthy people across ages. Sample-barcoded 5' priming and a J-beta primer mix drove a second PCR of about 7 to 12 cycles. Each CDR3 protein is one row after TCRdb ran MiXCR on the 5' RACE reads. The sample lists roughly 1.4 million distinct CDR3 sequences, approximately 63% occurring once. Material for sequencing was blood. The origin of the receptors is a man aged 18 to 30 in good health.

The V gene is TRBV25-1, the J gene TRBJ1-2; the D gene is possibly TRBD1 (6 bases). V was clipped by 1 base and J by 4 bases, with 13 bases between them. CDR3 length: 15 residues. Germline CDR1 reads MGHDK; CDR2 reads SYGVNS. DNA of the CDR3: TGTGCCAGCAGTGAATGGGGTGACAGGATCTATGGCTACACCTTC. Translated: CASSEWGDRIYGYTF.

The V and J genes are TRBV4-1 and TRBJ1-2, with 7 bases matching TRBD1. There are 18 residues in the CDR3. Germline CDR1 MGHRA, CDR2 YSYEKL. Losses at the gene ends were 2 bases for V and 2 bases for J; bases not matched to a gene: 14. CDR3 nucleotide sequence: TGCGCCAGCAGCCAATCCGGTGGGGGACAGCGTACAAACTATGGCTACACCTTC. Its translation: CASSQSGGGQRTNYGYTF.

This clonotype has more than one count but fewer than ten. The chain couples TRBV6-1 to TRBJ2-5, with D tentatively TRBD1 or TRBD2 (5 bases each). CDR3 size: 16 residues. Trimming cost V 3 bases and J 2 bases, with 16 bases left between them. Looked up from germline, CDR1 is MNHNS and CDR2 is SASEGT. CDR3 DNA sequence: TGTGCCAGCAGTGAGTGGACACCGGGGCTACAAGAGACCCAGTACTTC. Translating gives CASSEWTPGLQETQYF.

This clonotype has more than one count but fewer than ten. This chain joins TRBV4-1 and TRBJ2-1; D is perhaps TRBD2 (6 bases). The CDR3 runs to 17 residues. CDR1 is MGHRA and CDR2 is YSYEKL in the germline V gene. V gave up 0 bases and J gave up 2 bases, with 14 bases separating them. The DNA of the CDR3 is TGCGCCAGCAGCCAAGAGGGGCCGGGACTTCCCTACAATGAGCAGTTCTTC. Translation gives CASSQEGPGLPYNEQFF.

CDR3 loop: CAWEDDGNYGYTF. The CDR3 nucleotides read TGTGCCTGGGAAGACGATGGGAACTATGGCTACACCTTC. This sequence joins TRBV30 and TRBJ1-2; D ambiguous. V gave up 5 bases and J gave up 2 bases, with 12 bases separating them. The CDR3 spans 13 residues. CDR1 is GTSNPN, CDR2 SVGIG, per germline (reference sequence).

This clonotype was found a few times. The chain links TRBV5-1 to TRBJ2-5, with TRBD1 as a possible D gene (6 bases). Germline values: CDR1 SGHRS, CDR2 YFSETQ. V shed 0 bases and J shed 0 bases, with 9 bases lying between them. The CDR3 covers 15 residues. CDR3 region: CASSLDTGHQETQYF. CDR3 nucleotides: TGCGCCAGCAGCTTGGATACAGGGCACCAAGAGACCCAGTACTTC.

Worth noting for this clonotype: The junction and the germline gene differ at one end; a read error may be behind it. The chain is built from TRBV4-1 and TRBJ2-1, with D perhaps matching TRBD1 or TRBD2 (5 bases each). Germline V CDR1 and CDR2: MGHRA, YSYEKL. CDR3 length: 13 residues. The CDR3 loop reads CASSQEGRGEQFF. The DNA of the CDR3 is TGTGCCAGCAGCCAAGAGGGGCGAGGTGAGCAGTTCTTC.

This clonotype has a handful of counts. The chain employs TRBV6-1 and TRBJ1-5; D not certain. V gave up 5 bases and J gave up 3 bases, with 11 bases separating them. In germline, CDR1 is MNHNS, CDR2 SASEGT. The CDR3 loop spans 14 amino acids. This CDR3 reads CASSLGLINQPQHF. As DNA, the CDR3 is TGTGCCAGCAGTCTAGGACTGATCAATCAGCCCCAGCATTTT.

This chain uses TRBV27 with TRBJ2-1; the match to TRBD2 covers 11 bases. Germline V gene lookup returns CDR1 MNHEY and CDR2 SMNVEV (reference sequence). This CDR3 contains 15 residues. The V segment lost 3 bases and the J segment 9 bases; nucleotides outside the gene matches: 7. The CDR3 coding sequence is TGTGCCAGCAGTTTTAGCGGGGGGGGCCGGGGTGAGCAGTTCTTC. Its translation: CASSFSGGGRGEQFF.

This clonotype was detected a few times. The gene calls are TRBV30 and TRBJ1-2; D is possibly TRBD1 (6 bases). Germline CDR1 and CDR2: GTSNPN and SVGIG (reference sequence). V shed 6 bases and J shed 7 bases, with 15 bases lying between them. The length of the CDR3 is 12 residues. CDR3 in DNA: TGTGCCTGCCAACAGGGAGACAGTGGCTACACCTTC. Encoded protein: CACQQGDSGYTF.